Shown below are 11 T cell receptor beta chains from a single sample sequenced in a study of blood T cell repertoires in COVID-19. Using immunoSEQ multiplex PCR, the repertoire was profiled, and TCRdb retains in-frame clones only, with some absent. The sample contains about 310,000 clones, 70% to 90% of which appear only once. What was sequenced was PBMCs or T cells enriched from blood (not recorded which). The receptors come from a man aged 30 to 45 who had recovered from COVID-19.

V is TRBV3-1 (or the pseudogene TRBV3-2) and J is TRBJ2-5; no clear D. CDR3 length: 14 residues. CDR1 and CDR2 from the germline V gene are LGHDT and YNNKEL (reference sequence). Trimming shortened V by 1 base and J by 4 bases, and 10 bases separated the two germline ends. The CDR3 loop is CASSQAYRRETQYF. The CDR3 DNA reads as TGTGCCAGCAGCCAAGCATATCGGAGAGAGACCCAGTACTTC.

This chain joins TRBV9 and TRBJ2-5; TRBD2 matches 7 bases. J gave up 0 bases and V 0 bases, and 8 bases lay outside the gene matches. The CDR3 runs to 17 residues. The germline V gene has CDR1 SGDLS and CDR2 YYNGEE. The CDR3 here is CASSVERLAEYQETQYF. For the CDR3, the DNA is TGTGCCAGCAGCGTAGAGCGGCTAGCGGAGTACCAAGAGACCCAGTACTTC. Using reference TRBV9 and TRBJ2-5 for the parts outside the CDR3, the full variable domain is DSGVTQTPKHLITATGQRVTLRCSPRSGDLSVYWYQQSLDQGLQFLIQYYNGEERAKGNILERFSAQQFPDLHSELNLSSLELGDSALYFCASSVERLAEYQETQYFGPGTRLLVL.

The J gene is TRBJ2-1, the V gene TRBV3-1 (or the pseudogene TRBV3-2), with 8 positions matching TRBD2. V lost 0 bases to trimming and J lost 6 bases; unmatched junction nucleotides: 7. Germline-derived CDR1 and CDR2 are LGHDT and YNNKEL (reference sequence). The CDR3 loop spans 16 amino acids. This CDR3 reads CASSQDPGLVLNEQFF. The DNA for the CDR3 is TGTGCCAGCAGCCAAGATCCGGGACTAGTGCTCAATGAGCAGTTCTTC.

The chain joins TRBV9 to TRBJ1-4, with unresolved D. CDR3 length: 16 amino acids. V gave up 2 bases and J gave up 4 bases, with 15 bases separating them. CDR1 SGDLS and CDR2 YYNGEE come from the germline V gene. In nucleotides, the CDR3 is TGTGCCAGCAGCGTGGGTCGAGGGAACCTTAATGAAAAACTGTTTTTT. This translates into CASSVGRGNLNEKLFF.

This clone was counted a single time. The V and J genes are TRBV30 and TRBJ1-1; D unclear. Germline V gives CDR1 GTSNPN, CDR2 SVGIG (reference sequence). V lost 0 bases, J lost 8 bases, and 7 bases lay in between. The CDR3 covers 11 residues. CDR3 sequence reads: CAWSVLQEAFF. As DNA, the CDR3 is TGTGCCTGGAGTGTTCTCCAGGAAGCTTTCTTT. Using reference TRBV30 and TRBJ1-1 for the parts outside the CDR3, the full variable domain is SQTIHQWPATLVQPVGSPLSLECTVEGTSNPNLYWYRQAAGRGLQLLFYSVGIGQISSEVPQNLSASRPQDRQFILSSKKLLLSDSGFYLCAWSVLQEAFFGQGTRLTVV.

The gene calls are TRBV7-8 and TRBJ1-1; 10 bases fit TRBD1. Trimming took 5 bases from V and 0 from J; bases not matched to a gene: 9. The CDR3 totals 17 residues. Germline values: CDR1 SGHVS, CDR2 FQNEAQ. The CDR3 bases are TGTGCCAGCAGCCCAATAGTGGGACAGGGGATGAACACTGAAGCTTTCTTT. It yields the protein CASSPIVGQGMNTEAFF.

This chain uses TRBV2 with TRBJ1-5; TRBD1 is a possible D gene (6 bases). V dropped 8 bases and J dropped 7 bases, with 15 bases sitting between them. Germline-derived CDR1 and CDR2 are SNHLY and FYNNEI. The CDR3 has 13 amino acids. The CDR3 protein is CASGGGTTQPQHF. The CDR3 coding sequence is TGTGCCAGCGGAGGTGGGACAACACAGCCCCAGCATTTT.

The CDR3 DNA sequence: TGTGCCAGCAGCCATAACCCCGGGACAGGGGTCACTGAAGCTTTCTTT. Protein: CASSHNPGTGVTEAFF. V is TRBV7-9 and J is TRBJ1-1; 10 nucleotides align to TRBD1. The germline gives CDR1 SEHNR, CDR2 FQNEAQ (reference sequence). The V segment lost 5 bases and the J segment 4 bases; nucleotides outside the gene matches: 10. The CDR3 is made up of 16 amino acids.

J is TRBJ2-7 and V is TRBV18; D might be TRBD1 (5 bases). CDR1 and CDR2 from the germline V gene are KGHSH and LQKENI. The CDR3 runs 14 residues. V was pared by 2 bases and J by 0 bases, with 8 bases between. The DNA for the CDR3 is TGTGCCAGCTCACCAACAGGTCGCTCCTACGAGCAGTACTTC. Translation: CASSPTGRSYEQYF.

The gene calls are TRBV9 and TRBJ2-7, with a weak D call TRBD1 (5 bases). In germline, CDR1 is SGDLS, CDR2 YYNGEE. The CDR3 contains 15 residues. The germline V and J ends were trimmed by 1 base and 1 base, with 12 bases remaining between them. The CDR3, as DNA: TGTGCCAGCAGCGTATTTCCAGGGCAGTCCTACGAGCAGTACTTC. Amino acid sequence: CASSVFPGQSYEQYF.

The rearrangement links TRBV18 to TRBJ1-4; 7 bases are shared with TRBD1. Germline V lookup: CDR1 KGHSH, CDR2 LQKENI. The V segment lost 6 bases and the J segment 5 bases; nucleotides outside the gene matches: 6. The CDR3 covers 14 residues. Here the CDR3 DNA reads TGTGCCAGCTCCTTGGGACAGAGAAATGAAAAACTGTTTTTT. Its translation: CASSLGQRNEKLFF.